This T cell receptor (beta chain) emerged from a study of shared clonotypes between healthy human individuals. Germline V CDR1 and CDR2: SGDLS, YYNGEE. This CDR3 is 14 amino acids long. The V end lost 3 bases, the J end lost 6 bases, and 16 bases lay between the germline ends. The study's findings and limits: Relative to their counterparts shared across all four donors, non-shared clonotypes exhibited diminished generation probabilities. Memory subsets generally showed lower estimated richness than naive subsets.

Adult donors, all healthy and HIV-negative, had no recent acute infections or vaccinations. Investigators divided CD4+ cells into CD45RA+ naive and CD45RA-negative memory subsets. Sequenced by immunoSEQ multiplex PCR; TCRdb stores in-frame clones only, minus some. The sample records 1,500,000 or so clones, 96% being singletons. Regarding this clone: Its target is unknown.

The receptor's source is a young man in good health. J is TRBJ2-7 and V is TRBV9; D perhaps matches TRBD1 (6 bases). The sequencing input was naive CD4+ T cells sorted from blood. The subset is: CD45RA+ positively selected. The CDR3 here is CASSAQGQGVEQYF. CDR3 in DNA: TGTGCCAGCAGCGCGCAGGGGCAAGGGGTCGAGCAGTACTTC.